Detailed here is one T cell receptor beta chain. This entry comes from a study of blood T cell repertoires in COVID-19. About the research overall: COVID-19 samples from acute and convalescent phases originated in the United States, Italy and Spain. In each case, the material was cDNA or gDNA derived from T cells, B-cell-depleted T cells, or PBMCs.

The CDR3 covers 12 residues. Trimming took off 6 bases at V and 8 bases at J, with 13 bases between the two ends. Per the study methods: Reference gene primer amplification in the assay estimated nucleated cell counts. Sequenced by immunoSEQ multiplex PCR; TCRdb stores in-frame clones only, minus some. From that table come the V and J calls and clone size; the DNA was used to work out D and trimming. The sample carries under 100,000 clones, approximately 88% recorded once. Patients in Seattle were enrolled during active infection, then followed longitudinally. The genes are TRBV12-3 or TRBV12-4 and TRBJ1-2, with a tentative D call TRBD1 (5 bases). Sequenced material: peripheral blood. This TCR came from a man in his sixties with COVID-19, enrolled during active disease. In nucleotides, the CDR3 is TGTGCCAGCAGCCGTGACAGCTGGGGCTACACCTTC. This codes for CASSRDSWGYTF.